This T cell receptor beta chain was found in a study of T cells expressing NK-cell markers. In the study overall: Sorted CD3+CD56+NKG2C+, CD3+CD56+NKG2C- and CD3+CD56-NKG2C+ T-cell subsets were beta-chain profiled. Within the sequenced cohort of eight donors, seven exhibited HCMV seropositivity and one was seronegative.

A 5'RACE template switching approach incorporating UMIs was used to make TCR beta cDNA. TCRdb derives one entry per CDR3 protein from the 5' RACE reads, leaving out DNA. Reported are about 5,000 distinct CDR3 sequences; the ten largest clones contain about 60%. On this clonotype: What it binds is not known.

General study points: The dominant NKG2C+ clonotypes represented roughly 1.0-7.5% of CD8+ T cells in five to seven donors.

Germline loops: CDR1 DFQATT, CDR2 SNEGSKA (reference sequence). CDR3 size: 12 residues. The sample taken for sequencing was blood T cells: a sorted CD56 or NKG2C T cell subset, CD4+ or CD8+ T cells, or bulk PBMC T cells (not recorded which). The source is a man younger than 35 in good health. The chain carries TRBV20-1 and TRBJ2-3. The CDR3 loop is CSASAGTDTQYF.